Only a few counts were recorded for the clone carrying this TCR beta chain. These data are taken from a study of blood T cells in healthy people across ages. Every donor gave 9 to 10 milliliters of peripheral blood. The CDR3 contains 15 residues. Trimming took off 0 bases at V and 4 bases at J, with 12 bases between the two ends. Germline V CDR1 and CDR2: MNHEY, SMNVEV (reference sequence). A sample-barcoded 5' primer and a J-beta primer mix were used in a second PCR of roughly 7 to 11 cycles. One entry per CDR3 protein results from TCRdb running MiXCR on the 5' RACE reads. Of more than 1 million distinct CDR3 sequences in the sample, over 35% are singletons; the top ten hold 15% to 20%.

The sequence derives from a woman in her fifties or sixties in good health. The chain employs TRBV27 and TRBJ1-2; maybe TRBD1 (5 bases). Specimen: blood. The CDR3 DNA is TGTGCCAGCAGTTTATCTCAGGGCTTGAGCTATGGCTACACCTTC. As protein: CASSLSQGLSYGYTF.